Listed below are T cell receptor beta chains from one sample, sequenced in a study of long-term antiretroviral therapy in people with HIV. Data came from immunoSEQ multiplex PCR; TCRdb stores just in-frame clones and leaves some out. The data hold approximately 25,000 clones, with 60% to 85% observed a single time. Material: unsorted PBMCs, obtained 2.1 years after starting antiretroviral therapy. These receptors all stem from a man aged 25-45 years with HIV. Each CDR3 is given with its conserved first and last residue. D genes are given only for firm matches. Only some rows state a clone size, as once, few, many or a class for expanded clones.

j_call	clone_size	v_call	d_call	cdr3_nt	cdr3_aa
TRBJ2-5	-	TRBV5-1	-	TGCGCCAGCAGCTTGGTGCCTCCGGGGACCACAGTCCAAGAGACCCAGTACTTC	CASSLVPPGTTVQETQYF
TRBJ1-2	-	TRBV9	TRBD1	TGTGCCAGCAGCGTGAGGACAGGGGACGTTTCGGGCTACACCTTC	CASSVRTGDVSGYTF
TRBJ1-2	-	TRBV5-8	-	TGTGCCAGCAGCTTGGACAGGGCTAGTGGCTACACCTTC	CASSLDRASGYTF
TRBJ1-1	once	TRBV27	-	TGTGCCAGCACCCTATCTGGGGGGGGGAGCACTGAAGCTTTCTTT	CASTLSGGGSTEAFF
TRBJ1-2	-	TRBV7-2	TRBD1	TGTGCCAGCAGCTTTGAGGGGGCGCGGATGGGTGGCTACACCTTC	CASSFEGARMGGYTF
TRBJ1-6	-	TRBV25-1	-	TGTGCCAGCAGTGAACCGGGCCCGTCACCCCTCCACTTT	CASSEPGPSPLHF
TRBJ2-1	-	TRBV5-4	TRBD2	TGTGCCAGCAGCGCGGGACTAGCGGGATACACCGTGTTCTTC	CASSAGLAGYTVFF
TRBJ2-3	-	TRBV7-3	-	TGTGCCAGCAGCCTTATCGGGTCCGCCACAGATACGCAGTATTTT	CASSLIGSATDTQYF
TRBJ1-5	-	TRBV9	-	TGTGCCAGCAGCTCCTCGGGGGTTAGCAATCAGCCCCAGCATTTT	CASSSSGVSNQPQHF
TRBJ2-6	-	TRBV2	TRBD1	TGTGCCGTCCGGGACAGCCCGTTCTCTGGGGCCAACGTCCTGACTTTC	CAVRDSPFSGANVLTF